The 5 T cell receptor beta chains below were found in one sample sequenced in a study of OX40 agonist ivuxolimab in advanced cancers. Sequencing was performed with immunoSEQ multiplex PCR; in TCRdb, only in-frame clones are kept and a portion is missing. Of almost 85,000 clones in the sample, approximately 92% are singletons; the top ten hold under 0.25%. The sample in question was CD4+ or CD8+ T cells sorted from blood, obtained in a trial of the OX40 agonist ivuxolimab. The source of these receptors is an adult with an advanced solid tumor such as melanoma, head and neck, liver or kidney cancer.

CDR3 DNA: TGTGCCAGCAGCCCTTTAGGGGGGGGGAATGAAAAACTGTTTTTT. Translated: CASSPLGGGNEKLFF. The chain employs TRBV28 and TRBJ1-4; D possibly corresponds to TRBD1 (6 bases). V was clipped by 6 bases and J by 5 bases, with 16 bases between them. This CDR3 contains 15 residues. Germline V gene data show CDR1 as MDHEN and CDR2 as SYDVKM.

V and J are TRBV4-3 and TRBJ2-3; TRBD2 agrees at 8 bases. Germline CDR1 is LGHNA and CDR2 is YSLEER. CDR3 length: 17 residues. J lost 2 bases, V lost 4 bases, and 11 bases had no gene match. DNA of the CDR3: TGCGCCAGCAGCCTCGCTAAGACGGGAGGGGTCACAGATACGCAGTATTTT. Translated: CASSLAKTGGVTDTQYF.

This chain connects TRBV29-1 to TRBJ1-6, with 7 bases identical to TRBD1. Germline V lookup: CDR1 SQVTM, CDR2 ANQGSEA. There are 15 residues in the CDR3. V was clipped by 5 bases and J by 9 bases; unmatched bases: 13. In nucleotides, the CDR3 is TGCAGCGTTCGAGCGAACGCAGGGGGATCTTCACCCCTCCACTTT. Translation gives CSVRANAGGSSPLHF.

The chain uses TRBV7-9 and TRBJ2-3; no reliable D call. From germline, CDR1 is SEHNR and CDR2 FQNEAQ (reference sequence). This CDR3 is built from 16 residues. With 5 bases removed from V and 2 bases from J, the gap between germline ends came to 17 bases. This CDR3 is CASSPLFPEATDTQYF. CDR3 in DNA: TGTGCCAGCAGCCCCTTATTCCCAGAAGCCACAGATACGCAGTATTTT.

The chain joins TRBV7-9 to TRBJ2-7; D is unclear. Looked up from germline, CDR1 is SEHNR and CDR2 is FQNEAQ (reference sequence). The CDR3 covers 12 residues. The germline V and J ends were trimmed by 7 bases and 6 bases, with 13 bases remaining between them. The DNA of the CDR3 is TGTGCCAGCACCACCGACCCAGGCGAGCAGTACTTC. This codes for CASTTDPGEQYF. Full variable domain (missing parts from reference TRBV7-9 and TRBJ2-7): DTGVSQNPRHKITKRGQNVTFRCDPISEHNRLYWYRQTLGQGPEFLTYFQNEAQLEKSRLLSDRFSAERPKGSFSTLEIQRTEQGDSAMYLCASTTDPGEQYFGPGTRLTVT.